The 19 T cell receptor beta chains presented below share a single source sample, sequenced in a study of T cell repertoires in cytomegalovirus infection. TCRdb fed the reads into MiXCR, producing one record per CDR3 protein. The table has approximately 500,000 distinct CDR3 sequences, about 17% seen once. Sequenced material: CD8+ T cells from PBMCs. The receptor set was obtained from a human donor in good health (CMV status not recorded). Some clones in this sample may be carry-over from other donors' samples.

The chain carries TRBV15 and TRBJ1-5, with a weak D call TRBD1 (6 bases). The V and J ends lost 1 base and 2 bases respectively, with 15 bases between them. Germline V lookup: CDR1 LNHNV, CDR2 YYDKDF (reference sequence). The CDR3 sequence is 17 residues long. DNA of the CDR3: TGTGCCACCAGCAGAGTACGGGGGGCGGGTGGCAATCAGCCCCAGCATTTT. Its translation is CATSRVRGAGGNQPQHF.

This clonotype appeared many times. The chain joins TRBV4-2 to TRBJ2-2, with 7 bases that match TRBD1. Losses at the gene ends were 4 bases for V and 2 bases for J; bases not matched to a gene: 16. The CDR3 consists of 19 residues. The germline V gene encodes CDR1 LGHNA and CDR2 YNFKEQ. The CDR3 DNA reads TGTGCCAGCAGCCCAATGCACTTGTCCGGGACAGCAAACACCGGGGAGCTGTTTTTT. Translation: CASSPMHLSGTANTGELFF.

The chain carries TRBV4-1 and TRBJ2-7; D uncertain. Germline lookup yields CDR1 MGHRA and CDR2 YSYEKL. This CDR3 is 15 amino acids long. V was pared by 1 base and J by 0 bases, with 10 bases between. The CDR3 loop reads CASSQVLSISYEQYF. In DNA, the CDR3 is TGCGCCAGCAGCCAAGTACTGAGTATCTCCTACGAGCAGTACTTC.

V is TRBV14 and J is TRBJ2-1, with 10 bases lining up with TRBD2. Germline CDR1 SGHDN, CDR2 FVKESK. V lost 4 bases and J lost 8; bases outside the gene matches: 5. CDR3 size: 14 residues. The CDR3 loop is CASSPAGGPYEQFF. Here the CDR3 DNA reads TGTGCCAGCAGCCCAGCGGGAGGGCCGTATGAGCAGTTCTTC.

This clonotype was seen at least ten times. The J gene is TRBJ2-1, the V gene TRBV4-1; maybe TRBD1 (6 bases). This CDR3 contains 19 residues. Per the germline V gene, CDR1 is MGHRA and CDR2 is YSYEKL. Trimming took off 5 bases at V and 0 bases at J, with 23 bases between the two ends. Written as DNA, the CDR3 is TGCGCCAGCAGCTTCCTCACTATCGGACAGCGAAACTCCTACAATGAGCAGTTCTTC. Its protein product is CASSFLTIGQRNSYNEQFF.

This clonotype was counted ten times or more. In DNA, the CDR3 is TGTGCCAGTAGTATGATTCGGGAAAACCAAGAGACCCAGTACTTC. Protein sequence: CASSMIRENQETQYF. The chain joins TRBV19 to TRBJ2-5, with D perhaps matching TRBD2 (5 bases). V lost 3 bases and J lost 0, with 11 bases in between. Germline values: CDR1 LNHDA, CDR2 SQIVND (reference sequence). The CDR3 sequence is 15 residues long.

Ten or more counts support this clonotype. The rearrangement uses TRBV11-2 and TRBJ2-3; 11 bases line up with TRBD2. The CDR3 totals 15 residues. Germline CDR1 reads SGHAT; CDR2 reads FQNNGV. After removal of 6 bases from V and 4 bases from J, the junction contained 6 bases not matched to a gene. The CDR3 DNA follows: TGTGCCAGCAGTCATAGCGGGAGGGGGGCAGATACGCAGTATTTT. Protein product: CASSHSGRGADTQYF.

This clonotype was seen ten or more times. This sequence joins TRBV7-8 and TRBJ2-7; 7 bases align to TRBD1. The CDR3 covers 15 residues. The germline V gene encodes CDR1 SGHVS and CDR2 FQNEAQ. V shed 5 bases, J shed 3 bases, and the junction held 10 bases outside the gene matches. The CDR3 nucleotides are TGTGCCAGCAGCGCTCGACAGGGCCCCCACTACGAGCAGTACTTC. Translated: CASSARQGPHYEQYF. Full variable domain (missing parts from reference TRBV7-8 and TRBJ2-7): GAGVSQSPRYKVAKRGQDVALRCDPISGHVSLFWYQQALGQGPEFLTYFQNEAQLDKSGLPSDRFFAERPEGSVSTLKIQRTQQEDSAVYLCASSARQGPHYEQYFGPGTRLTVT.

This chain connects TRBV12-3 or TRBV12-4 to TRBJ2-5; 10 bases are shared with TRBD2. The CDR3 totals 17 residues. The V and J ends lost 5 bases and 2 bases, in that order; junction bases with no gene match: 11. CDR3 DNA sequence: TGTGCCAGCAGTCCTCAGCGGGGGGGCCGTGGGCAAGAGACCCAGTACTTC. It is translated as CASSPQRGGRGQETQYF.

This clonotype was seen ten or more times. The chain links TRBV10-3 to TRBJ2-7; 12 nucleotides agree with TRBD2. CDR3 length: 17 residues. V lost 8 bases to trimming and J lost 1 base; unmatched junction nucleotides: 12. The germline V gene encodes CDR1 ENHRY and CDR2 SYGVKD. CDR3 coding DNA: TGTGCCATCGGCTTGACTAGCGGGAGAAGACGGTCCTACGAGCAGTACTTC. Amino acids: CAIGLTSGRRRSYEQYF.

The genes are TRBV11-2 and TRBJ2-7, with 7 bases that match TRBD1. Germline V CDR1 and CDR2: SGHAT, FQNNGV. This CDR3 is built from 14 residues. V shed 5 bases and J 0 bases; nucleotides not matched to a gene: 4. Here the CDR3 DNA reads TGTGCCAGCAGCCGACAGGGACGCTCCTACGAGCAGTACTTC. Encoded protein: CASSRQGRSYEQYF.

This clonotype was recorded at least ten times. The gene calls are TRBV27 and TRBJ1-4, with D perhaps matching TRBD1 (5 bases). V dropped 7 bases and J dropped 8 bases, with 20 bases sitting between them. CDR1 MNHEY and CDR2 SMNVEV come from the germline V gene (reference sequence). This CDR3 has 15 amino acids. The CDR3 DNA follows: TGTGCCAGCAAGGATGGGGCCGGGTTAAACGAAAAACTGTTTTTT. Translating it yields CASKDGAGLNEKLFF.

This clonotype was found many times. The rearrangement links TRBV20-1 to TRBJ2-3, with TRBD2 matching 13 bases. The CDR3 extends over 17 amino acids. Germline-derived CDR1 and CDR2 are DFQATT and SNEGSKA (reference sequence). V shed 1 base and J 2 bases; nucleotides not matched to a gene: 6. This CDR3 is CSARVPGLAGPTDTQYF. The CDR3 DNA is TGCAGTGCTAGAGTTCCGGGACTAGCGGGACCCACAGATACGCAGTATTTT.

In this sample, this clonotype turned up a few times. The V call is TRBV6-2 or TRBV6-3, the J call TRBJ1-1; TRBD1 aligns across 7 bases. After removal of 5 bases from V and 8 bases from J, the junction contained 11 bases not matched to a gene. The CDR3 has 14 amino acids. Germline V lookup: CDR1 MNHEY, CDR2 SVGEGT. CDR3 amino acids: CASSPKDRPWEAFF. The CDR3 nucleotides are TGTGCCAGCAGTCCCAAGGACAGGCCATGGGAAGCTTTCTTT.

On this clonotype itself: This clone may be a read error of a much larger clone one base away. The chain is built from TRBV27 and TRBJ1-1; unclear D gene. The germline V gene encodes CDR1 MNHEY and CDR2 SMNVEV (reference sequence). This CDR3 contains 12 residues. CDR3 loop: CDSKGASPEAFF. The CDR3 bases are TGTGACAGCAAGGGCGCCAGCCCTGAAGCTTTCTTT.

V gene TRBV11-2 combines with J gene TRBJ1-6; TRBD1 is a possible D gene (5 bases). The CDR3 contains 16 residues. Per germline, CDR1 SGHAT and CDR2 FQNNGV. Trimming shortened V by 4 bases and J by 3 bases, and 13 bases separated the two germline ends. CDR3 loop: CASSSVRDHYNSPLHF. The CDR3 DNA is TGTGCCAGCAGCTCCGTCCGGGACCACTATAATTCACCCCTCCACTTT.

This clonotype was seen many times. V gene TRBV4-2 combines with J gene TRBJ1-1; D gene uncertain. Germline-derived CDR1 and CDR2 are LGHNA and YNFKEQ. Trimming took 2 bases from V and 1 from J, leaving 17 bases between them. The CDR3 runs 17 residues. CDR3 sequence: CASSQKHSVRANTEAFF. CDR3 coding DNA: TGTGCCAGCAGCCAAAAACACTCCGTGAGGGCGAACACTGAAGCTTTCTTT.

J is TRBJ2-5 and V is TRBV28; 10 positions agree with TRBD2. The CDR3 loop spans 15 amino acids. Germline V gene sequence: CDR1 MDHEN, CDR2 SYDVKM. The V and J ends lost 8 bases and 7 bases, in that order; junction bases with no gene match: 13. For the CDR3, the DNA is TGTGCCAGCTCCTCGTGGGCTAGCGGGAGCCCGACCCAGTACTTC. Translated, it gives CASSSWASGSPTQYF.

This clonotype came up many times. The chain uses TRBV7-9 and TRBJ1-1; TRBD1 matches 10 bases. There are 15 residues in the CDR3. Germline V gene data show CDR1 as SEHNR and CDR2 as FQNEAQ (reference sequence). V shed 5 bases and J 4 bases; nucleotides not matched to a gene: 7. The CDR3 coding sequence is TGTGCCAGCAGCCCGAGGACAGGGGGTCTCACTGAAGCTTTCTTT. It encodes CASSPRTGGLTEAFF.